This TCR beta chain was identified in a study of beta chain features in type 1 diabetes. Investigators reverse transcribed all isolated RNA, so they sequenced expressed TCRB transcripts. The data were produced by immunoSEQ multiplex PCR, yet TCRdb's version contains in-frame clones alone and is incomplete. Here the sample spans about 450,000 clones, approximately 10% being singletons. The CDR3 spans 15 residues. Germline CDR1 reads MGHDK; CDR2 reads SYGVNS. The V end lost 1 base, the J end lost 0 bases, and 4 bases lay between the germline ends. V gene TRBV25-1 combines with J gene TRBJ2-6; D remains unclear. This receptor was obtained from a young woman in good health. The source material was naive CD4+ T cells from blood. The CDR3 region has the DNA TGTGCCAGCAGTGAATTTAGCTCTGGGGCCAACGTCCTGACTTTC. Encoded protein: CASSEFSSGANVLTF.